A selection of T cell receptor beta chains follows, all from one sample in a study of CD8 T cells in Susac syndrome. TCRdb redid the calling of the immunoSEQ multiplex PCR reads with MiXCR, one entry per CDR3 protein. The sample lists 400,000 to 550,000 distinct CDR3 sequences, approximately 85% occurring once. Sequencing was performed on CD8+ T cells from PBMCs. The receptors stem from a human donor with multiple sclerosis. Each CDR3 is given with its conserved first and last residue. D genes are given only for firm matches. Not every row has a clone size; where given, it reads once, few, many or a size class.

J: TRBJ2-1; D: .; size: .; V: TRBV6-2/TRBV6-3; DNA: TGTGCCAGCAGTTATCAAAGACAGACCTACAATGAGCAGTTCTTC; CDR3: CASSYQRQTYNEQFF
J: TRBJ2-7; D: TRBD1; size: .; V: TRBV28; DNA: TGTGCCAGCAGTTTAGTCCTCAGGCCAGGGGGTAGGTACGAGCAGTACTTC; CDR3: CASSLVLRPGGRYEQYF
J: TRBJ1-1; D: .; size: few; V: TRBV28; DNA: TGTGCCAGCAGTCCCAGAATGAACACTGAAGCTTTCTTT; CDR3: CASSPRMNTEAFF
J: TRBJ2-2; D: .; size: .; V: TRBV28; DNA: TGTGCCAGCAGTTTAGCAGGACTAAACACCGGGGAGCTGTTTTTT; CDR3: CASSLAGLNTGELFF
J: TRBJ2-7; D: .; size: .; V: TRBV11-2; DNA: TGTGCCAGCAGCTACCAGGTGGGGCTAGCTTCCTACGAGCAGTACTTC; CDR3: CASSYQVGLASYEQYF
J: TRBJ2-1; D: .; size: .; V: TRBV4-1; DNA: TGCGCCAGCAGCCATACTTTCACGGGGGTGTATGAGCAGTTCTTC; CDR3: CASSHTFTGVYEQFF
J: TRBJ2-2; D: .; size: once; V: TRBV6-1; DNA: TGTGCCAGCAGTGAAGTTCGGTCCTTCACCGGGGAGCTGTTTTTT; CDR3: CASSEVRSFTGELFF
J: TRBJ2-7; D: TRBD1; size: .; V: TRBV4-1; DNA: TGCGCCAGCAGTCTTTTCCCGGGGACAGGGATACCCTACGAGCAGTACTTC; CDR3: CASSLFPGTGIPYEQYF
J: TRBJ2-1; D: TRBD2; size: few; V: TRBV13; DNA: TGTGCCAGCAGCCCTCCCGGACTAGGGGATTTTAATGAGCAGTTCTTC; CDR3: CASSPPGLGDFNEQFF
J: TRBJ1-1; D: .; size: many; V: TRBV9; DNA: TGTGCCAGCAGCGTAGGGGGCACTGAAGCTTTCTTT; CDR3: CASSVGGTEAFF
J: TRBJ2-2; D: TRBD1; size: .; V: TRBV7-7; DNA: TGTGCTAGCAGCTTGAAGGGGGCAAACACCGGGGAGCTGTTTTTT; CDR3: CASSLKGANTGELFF
J: TRBJ2-2; D: .; size: .; V: TRBV11-2; DNA: TGTGCCAGCAGCTTAGGTGGAGTCTGGGAGCTGTTTTTT; CDR3: CASSLGGVWELFF
J: TRBJ2-1; D: .; size: once; V: TRBV6-5; DNA: TGTGCCAGCAGTTACACGGAGTTAAGTAGAGGATTATACAATGAGCAGTTCTTC; CDR3: CASSYTELSRGLYNEQFF
J: TRBJ2-1; D: .; size: .; V: TRBV19; DNA: TGTGCCAGTAGTCTGGTATGGGACGGCTACAATGAGCAGTTCTTC; CDR3: CASSLVWDGYNEQFF
J: TRBJ2-2; D: .; size: .; V: TRBV10-1; DNA: TGCGCCAGCAAGAGCCCAGGGGAGACCGGGGAGCTGTTTTTT; CDR3: CASKSPGETGELFF
J: TRBJ2-7; D: TRBD1; size: .; V: TRBV4-1; DNA: TGCGCCAGCAGCCAGTTGGGACAGGGTTTCTACGAGCAGTACTTC; CDR3: CASSQLGQGFYEQYF
J: TRBJ1-2; D: .; size: few; V: TRBV6-1; DNA: TGTGCCAGCAGTGAGGACAGTAACTATGGCTACACCTTC; CDR3: CASSEDSNYGYTF
J: TRBJ2-7; D: TRBD1; size: .; V: TRBV2; DNA: TGTGCCAGCAGTGAAGTCGCAACAGGGGGCGCGTACGAGCAGTACTTC; CDR3: CASSEVATGGAYEQYF
J: TRBJ1-2; D: TRBD1; size: .; V: TRBV28; DNA: TGTGCCAGCAGCTGGACAGGGGCACTTAACTATGGCTACACCTTC; CDR3: CASSWTGALNYGYTF
J: TRBJ2-5; D: .; size: .; V: TRBV3-1; DNA: TGTGCCAGCAGCCAAATCGCGGGACTCGGGGAGACCCAGTACTTC; CDR3: CASSQIAGLGETQYF
J: TRBJ2-7; D: TRBD1; size: once; V: TRBV30; DNA: TGTGCCTGGAGCCCCGGGACAGGGGTCCACGAGCAGTACTTC; CDR3: CAWSPGTGVHEQYF
J: TRBJ2-7; D: .; size: .; V: TRBV30; DNA: TGTGCCTGGAGTGTACTAGGGGCCTTCTACGAGCAGTACTTC; CDR3: CAWSVLGAFYEQYF
J: TRBJ2-3; D: TRBD1; size: .; V: TRBV7-9; DNA: TGTGCCAGCAGCCTAAGGGAAACAGGGGCCTGGATAGATACGCAGTATTTT; CDR3: CASSLRETGAWIDTQYF
J: TRBJ2-1; D: .; size: .; V: TRBV30; DNA: TGTGCCTGGGATAGCAGTTACAATGAGCAGTTCTTC; CDR3: CAWDSSYNEQFF
J: TRBJ1-3; D: .; size: .; V: TRBV4-1; DNA: TGCGCCAGCAGCCATAATGCCGGAGAGAGTGGTGGAAACACCATATATTTT; CDR3: CASSHNAGESGGNTIYF
J: TRBJ1-6; D: TRBD1; size: once; V: TRBV2; DNA: TGTGCCAGCAGTGAGCCCTCTGTGGACAGGGGGCTTCGGTCACCCCTCCACTTT; CDR3: CASSEPSVDRGLRSPLHF
J: TRBJ2-7; D: .; size: few; V: TRBV28; DNA: TGTGCCAGCAGCTTCCGGGACGTAAACTACGAGCAGTACTTC; CDR3: CASSFRDVNYEQYF
J: TRBJ2-1; D: .; size: .; V: TRBV4-2; DNA: TGTGCCAGCAGCCCTATGATGAATGAGCAGTTCTTC; CDR3: CASSPMMNEQFF
J: TRBJ2-3; D: .; size: .; V: TRBV7-8; DNA: TGTGCCAGCAGCTTAGCTATCGGCAGCACAGATACGCAGTATTTT; CDR3: CASSLAIGSTDTQYF
J: TRBJ2-2; D: .; size: .; V: TRBV6-5; DNA: TGTGCCAGCAGTTACGTATTCGAACGGGACAAGGGCGGGGAGCTGTTTTTT; CDR3: CASSYVFERDKGGELFF
J: TRBJ1-3; D: .; size: .; V: TRBV6-6; DNA: TGTGCCAGCACAGGACACTCTGGAAACACCATATATTTT; CDR3: CASTGHSGNTIYF
J: TRBJ1-1; D: .; size: .; V: TRBV3-1; DNA: TGTGCCAGCAGCCAATATGACCCCCGGAAATCGAACACTGAAGCTTTCTTT; CDR3: CASSQYDPRKSNTEAFF
J: TRBJ2-3; D: .; size: .; V: TRBV27; DNA: TGTGCCAGCCGCTCGGGCAGCAGCACAGATACGCAGTATTTT; CDR3: CASRSGSSTDTQYF
J: TRBJ1-1; D: .; size: .; V: TRBV2; DNA: TGTGCCAGCATGGGGGGGCTAGAGGCTTTCTTT; CDR3: CASMGGLEAFF
J: TRBJ2-3; D: TRBD2; size: .; V: TRBV28; DNA: TGTGCCAGCAGCTCCCCCGGGACTAGCGGGGGTAATAGCACAGATACGCAGTATTTT; CDR3: CASSSPGTSGGNSTDTQYF
J: TRBJ2-7; D: .; size: few; V: TRBV25-1; DNA: TGTGCCAGCAGTGAATACTTCGCCAGAACCTACGAGCAGTACTTC; CDR3: CASSEYFARTYEQYF
J: TRBJ2-1; D: .; size: .; V: TRBV13; DNA: TGTGCCAGCAGCCCCTTGGGGGCCCCCTACAATGAGCAGTTCTTC; CDR3: CASSPLGAPYNEQFF
J: TRBJ2-1; D: TRBD2; size: .; V: TRBV9; DNA: TGTGCCAGCAGCGCTGGAGATAGCGGGAACCCCTACAATGAGCAGTTCTTC; CDR3: CASSAGDSGNPYNEQFF
J: TRBJ2-5; D: TRBD1; size: few; V: TRBV6-1; DNA: TGTGCCAGCAGTGAGACGGGACAGGGTCGGGAGACCCAGTACTTC; CDR3: CASSETGQGRETQYF
J: TRBJ1-1; D: TRBD1; size: .; V: TRBV10-3; DNA: TGTGCCATCACCCCGACCGGGACAGAGAACACTGAAGCTTTCTTT; CDR3: CAITPTGTENTEAFF
J: TRBJ2-1; D: .; size: .; V: TRBV27; DNA: TGTGCCAGCAGTTTTAACCCGGGGAATGAGCAGTTCTTC; CDR3: CASSFNPGNEQFF
J: TRBJ2-7; D: .; size: .; V: TRBV10-2; DNA: TGCGCCAGCAGTGACAGGGGATTGTCTGCCTACGAGCAGTACTTC; CDR3: CASSDRGLSAYEQYF
J: TRBJ1-1; D: .; size: .; V: TRBV6-5; DNA: TGTGCCAGCAGTTATCGGCAGAACACTGAAGCTTTCTTT; CDR3: CASSYRQNTEAFF
J: TRBJ2-7; D: .; size: .; V: TRBV27; DNA: TGTGCCAGCAGTTATAAGCGTACGCACTACGAGCAGTACTTC; CDR3: CASSYKRTHYEQYF
J: TRBJ2-7; D: .; size: .; V: TRBV13; DNA: TGTGCCAGCAGCTTAGGGGGTGTGAAAGAGCAGTACTTC; CDR3: CASSLGGVKEQYF